This T cell receptor (beta chain) comes out of a study of cytomegalovirus exposure and HLA in healthy donors. Study-level points and caveats: In the roughly 120 validation repertoires, a later analysis found that first-cohort TCR clusters tended to co-occur. It was 150 to 200 TCR beta chains that were listed as cytomegalovirus-associated. Rare sequences made up most TCRs, while some public TCRs were found in many donors.

Germline CDR1 is SGHRS and CDR2 is YFSETQ. V shed 3 bases and J shed 3 bases, with 16 bases lying between them. CDR3 size: 15 residues. A remark on this clone: Its matching antigen is unknown.

Libraries were prepared by immunoSEQ multiplex PCR; TCRdb keeps only in-frame clonotypes and omits some of them. The table lists hundreds of thousands of clones, roughly 84% of them singletons, with about 14% in the top ten. The clonotype was recovered from a woman under 40 in good health and CMV-seropositive. Specimen: PBMCs. This rearrangement joins TRBV5-1 to TRBJ2-7; maybe TRBD2 (6 bases). Here the CDR3 reads CASSSGGAGIYEQYF. The DNA for the CDR3 is TGCGCCAGCAGCTCAGGCGGGGCGGGAATCTACGAGCAGTACTTC.